This TCR beta chain was sequenced for a study of blood T cells in healthy people across ages. Trimming removed 2 bases from V and 6 bases from J, with 17 bases in between. CDR3 length equals 15 residues. Per the germline V gene, CDR1 is SGDLS and CDR2 is YYNGEE. There are a few counts of this clonotype. Together with a sample-barcoded 5' primer, a J-beta primer mix was included in a second PCR lasting about 6 to 11 cycles. TCRdb recomputed calls from the 5' RACE reads with MiXCR, one row per CDR3 protein. The table lists 850,000 to 1,000,000 distinct CDR3 sequences, approximately 50% of them singletons.

The sequenced sample consisted of blood. The receptor was isolated from a woman aged 55-70 years in good health. This chain joins TRBV9 and TRBJ1-2; D perhaps matches TRBD1 (5 bases). The CDR3: CASSVLGEGLNGYTF. The DNA of the CDR3 is TGTGCCAGCAGCGTCCTCGGGGAGGGGTTGAATGGCTACACCTTC.